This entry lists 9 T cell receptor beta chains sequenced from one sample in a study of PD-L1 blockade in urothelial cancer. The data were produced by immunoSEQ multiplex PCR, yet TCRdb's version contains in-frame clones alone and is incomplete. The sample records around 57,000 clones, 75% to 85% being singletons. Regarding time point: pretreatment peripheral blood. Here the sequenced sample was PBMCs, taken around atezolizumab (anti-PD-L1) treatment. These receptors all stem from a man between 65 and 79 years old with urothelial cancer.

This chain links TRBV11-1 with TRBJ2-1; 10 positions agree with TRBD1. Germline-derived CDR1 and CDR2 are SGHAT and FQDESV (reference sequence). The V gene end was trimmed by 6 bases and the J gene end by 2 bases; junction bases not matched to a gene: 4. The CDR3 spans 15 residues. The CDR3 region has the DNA TGTGCCAGCAGTACCGGGACAGGGGCCTACAATGAGCAGTTCTTC. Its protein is CASSTGTGAYNEQFF.

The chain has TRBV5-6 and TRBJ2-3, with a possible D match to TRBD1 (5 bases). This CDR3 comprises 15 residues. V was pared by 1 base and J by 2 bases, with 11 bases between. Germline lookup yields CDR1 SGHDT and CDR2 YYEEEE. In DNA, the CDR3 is TGTGCCAGCAGCTTGTTTTCAGGGAACACAGATACGCAGTATTTT. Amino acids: CASSLFSGNTDTQYF. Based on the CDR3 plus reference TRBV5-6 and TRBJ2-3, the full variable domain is DAGVTQSPTHLIKTRGQQVTLRCSPKSGHDTVSWYQQALGQGPQFIFQYYEEEERQRGNFPDRFSGHQFPNYSSELNVNALLLGDSALYLCASSLFSGNTDTQYFGPGTRLTVL.

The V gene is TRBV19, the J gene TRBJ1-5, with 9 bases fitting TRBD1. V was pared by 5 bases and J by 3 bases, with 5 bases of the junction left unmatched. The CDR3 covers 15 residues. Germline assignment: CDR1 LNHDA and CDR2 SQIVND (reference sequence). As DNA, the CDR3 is TGTGCCAGTAGTTTGGGACAGGGAGACAATCAGCCCCAGCATTTT. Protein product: CASSLGQGDNQPQHF.

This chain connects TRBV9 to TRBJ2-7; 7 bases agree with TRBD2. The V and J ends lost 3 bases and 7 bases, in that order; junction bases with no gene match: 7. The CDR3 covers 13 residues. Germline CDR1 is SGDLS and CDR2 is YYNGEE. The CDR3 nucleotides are TGTGCCAGCAGCGCGGGGGGTGAGGCTGAGCAGTACTTC. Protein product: CASSAGGEAEQYF.

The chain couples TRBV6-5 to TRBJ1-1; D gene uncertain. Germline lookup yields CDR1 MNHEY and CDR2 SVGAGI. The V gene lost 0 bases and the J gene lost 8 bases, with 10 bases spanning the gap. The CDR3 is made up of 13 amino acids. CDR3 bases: TGTGCCAGCAGTTACTCGGGAGGAGCCGAAGCTTTCTTT. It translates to CASSYSGGAEAFF.

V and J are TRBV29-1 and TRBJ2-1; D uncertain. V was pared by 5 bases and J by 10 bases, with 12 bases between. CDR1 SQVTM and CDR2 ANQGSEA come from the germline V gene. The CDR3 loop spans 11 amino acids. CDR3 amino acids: CSVQTPIEQFF. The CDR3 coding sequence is TGCAGCGTTCAAACTCCAATCGAGCAGTTCTTC.

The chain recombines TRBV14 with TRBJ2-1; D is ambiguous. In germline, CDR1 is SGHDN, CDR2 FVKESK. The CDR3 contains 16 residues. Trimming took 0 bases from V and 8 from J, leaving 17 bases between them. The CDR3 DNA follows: TGTGCCAGCAGCCAAGAAGCGAGACTTCGACTGGATGAGCAGTTCTTC. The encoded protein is CASSQEARLRLDEQFF.

CDR3 nucleotides: TGTGCCAGCAGACCAACAGGGGACTATGGCTACACCTTC. Amino acids: CASRPTGDYGYTF. The chain carries TRBV27 and TRBJ1-2; TRBD1 matches 7 bases. The germline V gene encodes CDR1 MNHEY and CDR2 SMNVEV (reference sequence). This CDR3 contains 13 residues. V was pared by 6 bases and J by 3 bases, with 4 bases of the junction left unmatched.

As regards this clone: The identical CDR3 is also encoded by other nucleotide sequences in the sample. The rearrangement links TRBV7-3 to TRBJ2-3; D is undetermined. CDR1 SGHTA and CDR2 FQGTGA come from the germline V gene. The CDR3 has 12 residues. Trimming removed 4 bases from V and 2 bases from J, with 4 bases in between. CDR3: CASSSNTDTQYF. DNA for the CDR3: TGTGCCAGCAGCTCAAACACAGATACGCAGTATTTT. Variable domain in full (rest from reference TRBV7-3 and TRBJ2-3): GAGVSQTPSNKVTEKGKYVELRCDPISGHTALYWYRQSLGQGPEFLIYFQGTGAADDSGLPNDRFFAVRPEGSVSTLKIQRTERGDSAVYLCASSSNTDTQYFGPGTRLTVL.